A selection of T cell receptor beta chains follows, all from one sample in a study of blood T cell repertoires in COVID-19. Generated by immunoSEQ multiplex PCR, the TCRdb table keeps only in-frame clones and is missing some. Among 300,000 to 400,000 clones, 70% to 90% were seen once, and the ten largest hold about 7%. Material: peripheral blood. These receptor sequences come from a human donor in a cohort sampled during active COVID-19. Both conserved end residues are part of each CDR3. D genes are given only for firm matches. Clone size is given for some rows only: seen once, a few or many times, or a class if the clone is expanded.

CDR3aa	CDR3nt	abundance	j_gene	v_gene	d_gene
CASSLTLQGPEKLFF	TGCGCCAGCAGCTTGACCTTACAGGGACCAGAAAAACTGTTTTTT	once	TRBJ1-4	TRBV5-1	-
CASSTTPRDREQFF	TGTGCCAGCAGCACCACCCCCCGGGACAGGGAGCAGTTCTTC	-	TRBJ2-1	TRBV7-9	TRBD1
CASSRITGGDEQYF	TGTGCCAGCAGCCGCATAACGGGGGGCGACGAGCAGTACTTC	-	TRBJ2-7	TRBV6-5	-
CASSDAGFLNNEQFF	TGCGCCAGCAGTGATGCGGGGTTTCTGAACAATGAGCAGTTCTTC	-	TRBJ2-1	TRBV10-2	-
CASSGGHTQYF	TGTGCCAGCAGCGGGGGGCACACGCAGTATTTT	once	TRBJ2-3	TRBV9	-
CASSLLSRGGGDTQYF	TGCGCCAGCAGCTTGCTTTCCCGGGGCGGGGGAGATACGCAGTATTTT	-	TRBJ2-3	TRBV5-1	TRBD2
CASPTEGTSGTDTQYF	TGTGCCAGCCCCACCGAGGGGACTAGCGGCACAGATACGCAGTATTTT	-	TRBJ2-3	TRBV7-9	TRBD2
CASSLGGVPLHF	TGTGCCAGCAGTTTAGGGGGGGTTCCCCTCCACTTT	-	TRBJ1-6	TRBV28	-
CASSYSPGLGSPLHF	TGTGCCAGCAGTTACTCTCCGGGGTTAGGGTCACCCCTCCACTTT	many	TRBJ1-6	TRBV6-5	-
CASSDQGLGEKLFF	TGTGCCAGCAGCGACCAGGGACTCGGTGAAAAACTGTTTTTT	-	TRBJ1-4	TRBV9	-
CASRRDRPNYGYTF	TGTGCCAGCAGACGGGACAGGCCTAACTATGGCTACACCTTC	once	TRBJ1-2	TRBV5-6	TRBD1
CASSRGGGNTIYF	TGTGCCAGCTCCCGGGGAGGTGGAAACACCATATATTTT	-	TRBJ1-3	TRBV6-5	-
CASSTTGGREAFF	TGCGCCAGCAGCACAACGGGGGGAAGGGAAGCTTTCTTT	-	TRBJ1-1	TRBV5-1	-
CSGAQVLRDTQYF	TGCAGCGGCGCCCAGGTTTTAAGGGATACGCAGTATTTT	-	TRBJ2-3	TRBV29-1	-
CASSLSGGALNEQFF	TGTGCCAGCAGCCTTAGCGGGGGGGCCCTAAATGAGCAGTTCTTC	once	TRBJ2-1	TRBV5-4	TRBD2
CASSPPQGYQETQYF	TGTGCCAGCTCACCACCGCAGGGCTACCAAGAGACCCAGTACTTC	-	TRBJ2-5	TRBV18	-
CSASKRGRLDTEAFF	TGCAGTGCTAGTAAAAGGGGGCGTCTTGACACTGAAGCTTTCTTT	few	TRBJ1-1	TRBV20-1	TRBD1
CAWAKGLGEKLFF	TGTGCCTGGGCCAAGGGGTTAGGTGAAAAACTGTTTTTT	-	TRBJ1-4	TRBV30	-
CASSRTELRGYGYTF	TGTGCCAGCAGCCGGACAGAGCTTCGGGGCTATGGCTACACCTTC	once	TRBJ1-2	TRBV4-2	-
CASSFGLRYNEQFF	TGTGCCAGCAGCTTTGGACTCCGGTACAATGAGCAGTTCTTC	-	TRBJ2-1	TRBV14	-
CASSTTGRQPQHF	TGTGCCAGTAGTACGACAGGGCGTCAGCCCCAGCATTTT	-	TRBJ1-5	TRBV19	TRBD1
CASSLRGLDQPQHF	TGTGCCAGCAGCTTGAGGGGGTTGGATCAGCCCCAGCATTTT	few	TRBJ1-5	TRBV5-5	-
CASSQAKGTGRIEQYF	TGTGCCAGCAGCCAAGCTAAAGGGACAGGGAGGATCGAGCAGTACTTC	-	TRBJ2-7	TRBV3-1/TRBV3-2	TRBD1
CASSLRTGISGYTF	TGTGCCAGCAGTCTTCGGACAGGGATAAGTGGCTACACCTTC	-	TRBJ1-2	TRBV6-5	TRBD1
CASRPTSLTGQNTEAFF	TGTGCCAGCAGACCAACCTCCCTGACAGGGCAGAACACTGAAGCTTTCTTT	-	TRBJ1-1	TRBV7-8	TRBD1
CASSFLQVGYEQYF	TGTGCCAGCAGCTTTCTCCAGGTTGGCTACGAGCAGTACTTC	-	TRBJ2-7	TRBV5-8	-
CASSLAPHEGGNTIYF	TGTGCCAGCAGTTTAGCCCCGCACGAGGGTGGAAACACCATATATTTT	-	TRBJ1-3	TRBV5-6	-
CAPCRGGRKNTGELFF	TGTGCCCCCTGTCGGGGGGGGCGGAAAAACACCGGGGAGCTGTTTTTT	-	TRBJ2-2	TRBV6-4	TRBD2
CAWSVYSGANVLTF	TGTGCCTGGAGTGTATACTCTGGGGCCAACGTCCTGACTTTC	once	TRBJ2-6	TRBV30	-
CASSSYRGLSGNTIYF	TGTGCCAGCAGCTCCTACAGGGGACTCTCGGGAAACACCATATATTTT	-	TRBJ1-3	TRBV13	TRBD1
CASSLAAQYEQYF	TGTGCCAGCAGCTTAGCGGCTCAGTACGAGCAGTACTTC	once	TRBJ2-7	TRBV7-6	-
CASSPQGLGTDTQYF	TGCGCCAGCAGCCCACAGGGTCTTGGCACAGATACGCAGTATTTT	-	TRBJ2-3	TRBV5-1	-
CACQRTGVGYTF	TGTGCCTGTCAGAGGACAGGGGTCGGCTACACCTTC	-	TRBJ1-2	TRBV30	TRBD1
CASSAQVNSGNTIYF	TGTGCCAGCAGCGCACAGGTTAACTCTGGAAACACCATATATTTT	-	TRBJ1-3	TRBV2	-
CASRPRQGANYEQYF	TGTGCCAGTAGGCCTCGACAGGGGGCGAACTACGAGCAGTACTTC	-	TRBJ2-7	TRBV19	TRBD1
CASSPRDRLYEQYF	TGTGCCAGCAGCCCTCGGGACAGACTCTACGAGCAGTACTTC	-	TRBJ2-7	TRBV5-4	TRBD1
CATSDSREDTQYF	TGTGCCACCAGTGATTCCCGGGAGGATACGCAGTATTTT	-	TRBJ2-3	TRBV24-1	-
CATSGTSGGSTYNEQFF	TGTGCCACGTCCGGGACTAGCGGGGGCTCCACCTACAATGAGCAGTTCTTC	-	TRBJ2-1	TRBV10-3	TRBD2
CATSDLNRNYGYTF	TGTGCCACCAGTGATTTGAACAGAAACTATGGCTACACCTTC	-	TRBJ1-2	TRBV24-1	-
CASTFNRGSTYEQYF	TGTGCCAGCACCTTCAACAGGGGTTCGACCTACGAGCAGTACTTC	-	TRBJ2-7	TRBV5-6	TRBD1